Each of the 20 T cell receptor beta chains below was sequenced from the same sample in a study of cytomegalovirus exposure and HLA in healthy donors (dated by TCRdb to the late 2010s). Preparation of the library involved the immunoSEQ multiplex PCR assay. For the multiplex PCR, a mixture combining 60 forward primers for TCR Vbeta segments and 13 reverse primers for TCR Jbeta segments was used. Held by TCRdb, this immuneACCESS table contains in-frame sequences only and omits some clones. Under half of the omission traces to an unresolved V gene where checked; the cause of the rest is unknown. The data table for this sample lists approximately 150,000 clones. The top ten constitute 0.9% to 1% of the sample. The sequencing input was PBMCs. All receptors derive from a male donor in good health and CMV-seronegative.

The chain uses TRBV7-9 and TRBJ2-3; 10 bases match TRBD2. Germline V gene data show CDR1 as SEHNR and CDR2 as FQNEAQ (reference sequence). This CDR3 contains 15 residues. After removal of 4 bases from V and 1 base from J, the junction contained 2 bases not matched to a gene. CDR3 bases: TGTGCCAGCAGCTCCGGACTAGCGGGCACAGATACGCAGTATTTT. The encoded protein is CASSSGLAGTDTQYF.

The chain recombines TRBV5-1 with TRBJ1-1; D is unresolved. The CDR3 totals 13 residues. V dropped 2 bases and J dropped 0 bases, with 5 bases sitting between them. Germline V gives CDR1 SGHRS, CDR2 YFSETQ. CDR3 nucleotides: TGCGCCAGCAGCTTAGCCCTGAACACTGAAGCTTTCTTT. Its translation: CASSLALNTEAFF.

V is TRBV28 and J is TRBJ2-7, with D uncertain. The germline V gene encodes CDR1 MDHEN and CDR2 SYDVKM. With 10 bases removed from V and 2 bases from J, the gap between germline ends came to 12 bases. The CDR3 runs to 12 residues. CDR3 in DNA: TGTGCCACTTCAGTTAAACCCTACGAGCAGTACTTC. The encoded protein is CATSVKPYEQYF.

This chain uses TRBV18 with TRBJ2-1; the D gene is possibly TRBD1 (6 bases). The CDR3 runs 18 residues. Deletions cut 4 bases from V and 1 base from J, with 20 bases between. Germline assignment: CDR1 KGHSH and CDR2 LQKENI. The CDR3 coding sequence is TGTGCCAGCTCACTCCCCCTTTCAGGGGCAATATCCTACAATGAGCAGTTCTTC. Translated, it gives CASSLPLSGAISYNEQFF.

This chain connects TRBV7-9 to TRBJ1-5; possible D gene TRBD1, 5 bases. The CDR3 totals 12 residues. The germline gives CDR1 SEHNR, CDR2 FQNEAQ (reference sequence). The germline V and J ends were trimmed by 4 bases and 7 bases, with 8 bases remaining between them. The CDR3, as DNA: TGTGCCAGCAGCTATCAGGGCCAGCCCCAGCATTTT. Its translation is CASSYQGQPQHF.

The chain is built from TRBV30 and TRBJ2-3; TRBD2 aligns across 8 bases. Germline V CDR1 and CDR2: GTSNPN, SVGIG (reference sequence). With V trimmed by 0 bases and J by 0 bases, 2 bases remained unmatched. The CDR3 has 15 residues. The DNA for the CDR3 is TGTGCCTGGAGTGTACTAGCGGATAGCACAGATACGCAGTATTTT. Its translation is CAWSVLADSTDTQYF.

The chain carries TRBV29-1 and TRBJ2-1, with D tentatively TRBD2 (6 bases). This CDR3 has 16 residues. Per germline, CDR1 SQVTM and CDR2 ANQGSEA. V was trimmed by 2 bases and J by 4 bases, leaving 18 bases between them. CDR3 nucleotides: TGCAGCGTTGAATGGCTAGTGGGGGGAAAATACAATGAGCAGTTCTTC. It specifies CSVEWLVGGKYNEQFF.

J is TRBJ1-1 and V is TRBV4-2; no firm D call. The CDR3 sequence is 16 residues long. Trimming removed 0 bases at V and 0 bases at J, with 11 bases between. Germline V gene data show CDR1 as LGHNA and CDR2 as YNFKEQ. CDR3 sequence (DNA): TGTGCCAGCAGCCAAGATAGAGGCGGCGTGAACACTGAAGCTTTCTTT. Translation: CASSQDRGGVNTEAFF.

This chain uses TRBV19 with TRBJ1-5; D ambiguous. Trimming stripped 2 bases from V and 7 bases from J, with 6 bases between. The CDR3 has 12 amino acids. Germline V gene data show CDR1 as LNHDA and CDR2 as SQIVND (reference sequence). The CDR3: CASSIREQPQHF. DNA of the CDR3: TGTGCCAGTAGTATAAGAGAACAGCCCCAGCATTTT.

V is TRBV5-1 and J is TRBJ1-4, with 9 bases that match TRBD1. Germline V gene lookup returns CDR1 SGHRS and CDR2 YFSETQ. The CDR3 has 15 residues. V was pared by 0 bases and J by 7 bases, with 4 bases of the junction left unmatched. This chain's CDR3 is CASSLEGQGGEKLFF. In nucleotides, the CDR3 is TGCGCCAGCAGCTTGGAGGGACAGGGTGGTGAAAAACTGTTTTTT.

The chain is built from TRBV18 and TRBJ2-7; D is perhaps TRBD1 (6 bases). The CDR3 is made up of 14 amino acids. CDR1 is KGHSH and CDR2 is LQKENI in the germline V gene. The germline V and J ends were trimmed by 0 bases and 3 bases, with 9 bases remaining between them. DNA for the CDR3: TGTGCCAGCTCACCACCGGGACAAAACTACGAGCAGTACTTC. Its protein product is CASSPPGQNYEQYF.

The chain uses TRBV7-9 and TRBJ2-1; 8 nucleotides align to TRBD1. CDR3 length: 15 amino acids. Germline values: CDR1 SEHNR, CDR2 FQNEAQ (reference sequence). The trim removed 5 bases at V and 5 bases at J, leaving 8 bases unmatched. The CDR3 here is CASSQGATTDNEQFF. CDR3 nucleotides: TGTGCCAGCAGCCAGGGGGCGACTACTGACAATGAGCAGTTCTTC.

The CDR3 region is CAWVAGTQYF. CDR3 nucleotides: TGTGCCTGGGTAGCGGGGACGCAGTATTTT. The V call is TRBV30, the J call TRBJ2-3; TRBD2 aligns across 8 bases. Germline-derived CDR1 and CDR2 are GTSNPN and SVGIG (reference sequence). The trim removed 5 bases at V and 9 bases at J, leaving 1 base unmatched. The CDR3 sequence is 10 residues long.

V is TRBV10-1 and J is TRBJ2-1; 11 bases fit TRBD2. Unmatched junction bases numbered 10, after V lost 5 bases and J lost 7 bases. Germline V gene sequence: CDR1 WNHNN, CDR2 SYGVQD (reference sequence). This CDR3 is built from 16 residues. The CDR3 region is CASSQIAGGLRNEQFF. The CDR3 DNA is TGCGCCAGCAGTCAAATAGCGGGAGGGCTAAGGAATGAGCAGTTCTTC.

The V and J genes are TRBV28 and TRBJ1-5; D call uncertain. V lost 2 bases to trimming and J lost 2 bases, with 4 bases between them. The CDR3 spans 13 residues. CDR1 is MDHEN and CDR2 is SYDVKM in the germline V gene. The CDR3 coding sequence is TGTGCCAGCAGTTTAGGCCGCAATCAGCCCCAGCATTTT. Protein: CASSLGRNQPQHF.

The chain couples TRBV6-4 to TRBJ2-1, with D perhaps matching TRBD2 (6 bases). This CDR3 has 15 residues. Germline V gene data show CDR1 as MRHNA and CDR2 as SNTAGT. V was pared by 5 bases and J by 4 bases, with 15 bases between. The CDR3, as DNA: TGTGCCAGCAGTCGGAGGGCAGGCGAATACAATGAGCAGTTCTTC. It codes for CASSRRAGEYNEQFF.

The chain is built from TRBV6-5 and TRBJ2-1, with 8 nucleotides matching TRBD2. Germline CDR1 MNHEY, CDR2 SVGAGI. This CDR3 contains 15 residues. V gave up 6 bases and J gave up 4 bases; unmatched junction bases: 8. CDR3 protein: CASSFGGDLYNEQFF. CDR3 DNA sequence: TGTGCCAGCAGCTTCGGGGGGGACCTATACAATGAGCAGTTCTTC.

The chain carries TRBV15 and TRBJ1-1; D perhaps matches TRBD1 (6 bases). The CDR3 has 15 amino acids. Germline CDR1 and CDR2: LNHNV and YYDKDF (reference sequence). V lost 5 bases and J lost 0, with 13 bases in between. The CDR3 sequence: CATSAGDTMNTEAFF. CDR3 nucleotide sequence: TGTGCCACCAGCGCCGGGGACACTATGAACACTGAAGCTTTCTTT.

The rearrangement uses TRBV15 and TRBJ2-5; D not resolved. Per germline, CDR1 LNHNV and CDR2 YYDKDF (reference sequence). Trimming shortened V by 3 bases and J by 0 bases, and 5 bases separated the two germline ends. This CDR3 is built from 13 residues. CDR3 sequence: CATSSSYQETQYF. CDR3 nucleotide sequence: TGTGCCACCAGCAGCAGTTACCAAGAGACCCAGTACTTC. The whole variable domain, filled in from reference TRBV15 and TRBJ2-5, reads DAMVIQNPRYQVTQFGKPVTLSCSQTLNHNVMYWYQQKSSQAPKLLFHYYDKDFNNEADTPDNFQSRRPNTSFCFLDIRSPGLGDTAMYLCATSSSYQETQYFGPGTRLLVL.

A remark on this clone: The sample carries other DNA sequences with the same CDR3. V usage is TRBV7-9 and J usage is TRBJ1-5; 8 bases match TRBD1. Germline V gene sequence: CDR1 SEHNR, CDR2 FQNEAQ (reference sequence). The CDR3 has 15 amino acids. J gave up 1 base and V 1 base, and 0 bases lay outside the gene matches. As DNA, the CDR3 is TGTGCCAGCAGCTTAGGACAGGGGAGCAATCAGCCCCAGCATTTT. Encoded protein: CASSLGQGSNQPQHF.